The clone carrying this T cell receptor beta chain was found many times. The sequenced fragment ends 3 residues before the CDR3 boundary, so the rest is inferred from the germline J gene. V lost 2 bases and J 7 bases, leaving 12 bases between the germline ends. Germline assignment: CDR1 SGHVS and CDR2 FQNEAQ. This CDR3 spans 14 amino acids. This record comes from a study of T cell clonality in common variable immunodeficiency. CVID and control samples used equivalent genomic DNA input. Sequencing was performed with immunoSEQ multiplex PCR; in TCRdb, only in-frame clones are kept and a portion is missing. The counts give 35,000 or so clones, none of them seen only once; around 3.1% is held by the top ten.

The sequence came from a person aged 18 to 70 in good health. The chain is built from TRBV7-8 and TRBJ2-1; D ambiguous. The specimen sequenced was peripheral blood mononuclear cells. CDR3 bases read: TGTGCCAGCAGCTTACTGAGAGTAGGGAATGAG. It is translated as CASSLLRVGNE. The whole CDR3 protein reads CASSLLRVGNEQFF.